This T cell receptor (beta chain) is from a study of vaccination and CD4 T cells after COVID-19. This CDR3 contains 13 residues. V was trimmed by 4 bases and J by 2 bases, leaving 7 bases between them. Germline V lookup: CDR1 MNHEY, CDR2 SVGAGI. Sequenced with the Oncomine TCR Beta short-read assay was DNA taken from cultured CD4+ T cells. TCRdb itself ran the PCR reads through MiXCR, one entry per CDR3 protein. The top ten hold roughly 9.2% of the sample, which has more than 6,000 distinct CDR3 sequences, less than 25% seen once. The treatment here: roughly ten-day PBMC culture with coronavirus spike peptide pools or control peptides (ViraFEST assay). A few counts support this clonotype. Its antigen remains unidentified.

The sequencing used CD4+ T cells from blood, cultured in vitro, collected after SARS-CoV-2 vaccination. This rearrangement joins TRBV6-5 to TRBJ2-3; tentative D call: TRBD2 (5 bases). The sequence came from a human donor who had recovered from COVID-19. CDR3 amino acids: CASSSLATDTQYF. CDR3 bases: TGTGCCAGCAGTTCTCTAGCCACAGATACGCAGTATTTT.